This TCR beta chain was retrieved from a study of tumor and adjacent non-tumor tissue in lung cancer. For the study at large: Patients were aged roughly 31 to 76, roughly 9 men and roughly 5 women, stage I to III. Overall study results and limits: Patients with more diverse tumor TCRs had worse survival.

A modified ARM-PCR protocol with three rounds of nested PCR amplified TCRbeta. TCRdb ran MiXCR on the multiplex PCR reads and lists one entry per CDR3 protein. The sample lists approximately 76,000 distinct CDR3 sequences, approximately 68% occurring once. As regards this clonotype: Its antigen remains unidentified. Mismatch with germline at one junction end may stem from a read error.

RNA was extracted from bulk tissue without any cell sorting. This CDR3 is 15 amino acids long. CDR1 is MNHNS, CDR2 SASEGT, per germline. The clonotype originates from a woman aged 70-85 years with non-small cell lung cancer. Material: lung tumor tissue. The chain uses TRBV6-1 and TRBJ2-7; 10 positions match TRBD1. In nucleotides, the CDR3 is TGTGCCAGCAGTAATCCGGGACAGGGGCACTACGAGCAGGACTTC. Amino acids: CASSNPGQGHYEQDF.